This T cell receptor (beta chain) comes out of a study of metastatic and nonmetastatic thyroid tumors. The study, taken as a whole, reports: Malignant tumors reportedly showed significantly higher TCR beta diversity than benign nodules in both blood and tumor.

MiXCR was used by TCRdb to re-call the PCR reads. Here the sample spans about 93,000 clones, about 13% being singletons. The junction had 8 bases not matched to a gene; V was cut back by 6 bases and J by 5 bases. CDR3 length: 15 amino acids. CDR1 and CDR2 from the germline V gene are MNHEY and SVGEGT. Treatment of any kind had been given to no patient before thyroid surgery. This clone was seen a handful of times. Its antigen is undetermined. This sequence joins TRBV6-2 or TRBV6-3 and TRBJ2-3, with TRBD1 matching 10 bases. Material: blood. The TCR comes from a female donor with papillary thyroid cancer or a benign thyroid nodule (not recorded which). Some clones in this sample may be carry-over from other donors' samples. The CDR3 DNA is TGTGCCAGCAGCCTCCTCGGGACAGGGGTAGATACGCAGTATTTT. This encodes CASSLLGTGVDTQYF.